This T cell receptor beta chain was recovered during a study of cytomegalovirus exposure and HLA in healthy donors. PCR primers comprised 60 Vbeta and 13 Jbeta primers. Produced via immunoSEQ multiplex PCR; TCRdb's table is partial and in-frame only. The sample yields 90,000 to 120,000 clones, around 76% seen once. The sequencing sample was made of PBMCs. The sequence was obtained from a man between 18 and 35 years old in good health and CMV-seronegative.

The chain's CDR3 is CASSFRVLHEKLFF. The CDR3 DNA is TGTGCCAGCAGCTTCCGGGTCCTCCATGAAAAACTGTTTTTT. The chain carries TRBV5-5 and TRBJ1-4, with unresolved D. The V gene's germline CDR1 is SGHKS and CDR2 YYEKEE (reference sequence). Trimming shortened V by 2 bases and J by 6 bases, and 11 bases separated the two germline ends. The CDR3 totals 14 residues.